A single sample gave rise to the 7 T cell receptor beta chains below, sequenced in a study of technical replicates of blood from a handful of donors. Data came from immunoSEQ multiplex PCR; TCRdb stores just in-frame clones and leaves some out. The data show more than 70,000 clones, about 90% seen once. Sequencing was done on a sample of T cells isolated from PBMCs. The origin of the receptors is a human donor in good health.

This chain joins TRBV6-5 and TRBJ2-5, with 8 bases that match TRBD2. Germline trimming cut 0 bases from V and 5 bases from J; bases unmatched to any gene: 5. Germline V CDR1 and CDR2: MNHEY, SVGAGI. The CDR3 spans 15 residues. The CDR3, as DNA: TGTGCCAGCAGTTACTCGTTTGGCGGGAGGGAGACCCAGTACTTC. It encodes CASSYSFGGRETQYF.

The genes are TRBV2 and TRBJ1-1; TRBD1 is a possible D gene (6 bases). The CDR3 is made up of 13 amino acids. V lost 3 bases and J lost 6, with 11 bases in between. The germline V gene has CDR1 SNHLY and CDR2 FYNNEI. CDR3: CASSDTGWAEAFF. CDR3 bases: TGTGCCAGCAGTGATACAGGGTGGGCTGAAGCTTTCTTT.

The chain couples TRBV6-5 to TRBJ2-1, with 8 bases lining up with TRBD2. J lost 7 bases, V lost 2 bases, and 10 bases had no gene match. The length of the CDR3 is 16 residues. Germline assignment: CDR1 MNHEY and CDR2 SVGAGI. CDR3 amino acids: CASSYVAGGRGNEQFF. CDR3 in DNA: TGTGCCAGCAGTTACGTCGCGGGGGGCCGCGGGAATGAGCAGTTCTTC.

This clone was found once. The chain employs TRBV5-4 and TRBJ2-7, with a weak D call TRBD2 (5 bases). Germline V gives CDR1 SGHNT, CDR2 YYREEE (reference sequence). The V and J ends lost 4 bases and 1 base respectively, with 12 bases between them. The CDR3 spans 14 residues. The CDR3 protein is CASSLDFSSYEQYF. DNA of the CDR3: TGTGCCAGCAGCCTGGACTTCTCGTCCTACGAGCAGTACTTC.

The gene calls are TRBV19 and TRBJ2-2; TRBD2 aligns across 7 bases. Germline CDR1 is LNHDA and CDR2 is SQIVND (reference sequence). This CDR3 has 14 residues. Germline trimming cut 3 bases from V and 5 bases from J; bases unmatched to any gene: 3. Here the CDR3 DNA reads TGTGCCAGTAGTATCACCGGGGGGACCGGGGAGCTGTTTTTT. This encodes CASSITGGTGELFF. Complete variable domain (other parts from reference TRBV19 and TRBJ2-2): DGGITQSPKYLFRKEGQNVTLSCEQNLNHDAMYWYRQDPGQGLRLIYYSQIVNDFQKGDIAEGYSVSREKKESFPLTVTSAQKNPTAFYLCASSITGGTGELFFGEGSRLTVL.

This chain links TRBV2 with TRBJ2-7; 7 bases are a match to TRBD1. Trimming cost V 8 bases and J 0 bases; bases outside gene matches: 4. Germline assignment: CDR1 SNHLY and CDR2 FYNNEI. This CDR3 is 13 amino acids long. This CDR3 reads CASYDRVSYEQYF. CDR3 sequence (DNA): TGTGCCAGCTACGACAGGGTCTCCTACGAGCAGTACTTC.

DNA of the CDR3: TGTGCCACCAAATGGGCGGGAGGGGACACCGGGGAGCTGTTTTTT. This encodes CATKWAGGDTGELFF. The chain carries TRBV15 and TRBJ2-2; 9 nucleotides agree with TRBD2. This CDR3 region has 15 residues. Germline V gene data show CDR1 as LNHNV and CDR2 as YYDKDF (reference sequence). V dropped 7 bases and J dropped 3; count of bases not matched to a gene: 6.